This T cell receptor (beta chain) was captured in a study of long-term antiretroviral therapy in people with HIV. Study outcomes and limitations: Blood dating 2004 to 2017 may reflect older ART regimens.

Survey-level resolution applied to immunoSEQ assay v3.0. Sequencing was performed with immunoSEQ multiplex PCR; in TCRdb, only in-frame clones are kept and a portion is missing. The sample has 6,500 to 8,000 clones, approximately 85% seen once. The V gene's germline CDR1 is KGHSH and CDR2 LQKENI. The CDR3 spans 16 residues. V lost 3 bases and J lost 2, with 15 bases in between. A remark on this clone: As yet, its antigen is unknown.

This material consisted of unsorted PBMCs, taken 3.7 years after starting antiretroviral therapy. The J gene is TRBJ2-3, the V gene TRBV18; D could derive from TRBD1 or TRBD2 (5 bases each). This clonotype was obtained from a woman aged 45-65 years with HIV. The chain's CDR3 is CASSPQNPGATDTQYF. The CDR3 coding sequence is TGTGCCAGCTCACCCCAGAACCCCGGGGCCACAGATACGCAGTATTTT.